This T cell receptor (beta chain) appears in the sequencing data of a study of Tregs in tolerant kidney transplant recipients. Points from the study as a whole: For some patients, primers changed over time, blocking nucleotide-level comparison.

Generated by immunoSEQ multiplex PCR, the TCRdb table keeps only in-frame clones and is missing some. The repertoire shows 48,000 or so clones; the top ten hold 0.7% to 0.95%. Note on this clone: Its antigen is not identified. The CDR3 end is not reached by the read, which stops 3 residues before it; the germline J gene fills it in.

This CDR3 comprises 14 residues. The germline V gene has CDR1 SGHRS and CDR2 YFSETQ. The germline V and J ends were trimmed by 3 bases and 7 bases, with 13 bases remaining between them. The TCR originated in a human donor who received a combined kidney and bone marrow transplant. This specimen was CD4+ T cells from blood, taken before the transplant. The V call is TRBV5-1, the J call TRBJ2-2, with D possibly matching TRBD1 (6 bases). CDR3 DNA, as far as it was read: TGCGCCAGCAGCTCCGGCACGGACAGCGGGGAG. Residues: CASSSGTDSGE. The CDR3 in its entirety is CASSSGTDSGELFF. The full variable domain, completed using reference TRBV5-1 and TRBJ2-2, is KAGVTQTPRYLIKTRGQQVTLSCSPISGHRSVSWYQQTPGQGLQFLFEYFSETQRNKGNFPGRFSGRQFSNSRSEMNVSTLELGDSALYLCASSSGTDSGELFFGEGSRLTVL.